One and the same sample provided the 13 T cell receptor beta chains below, sequenced in a study of technical replicates of blood from several donors. Using immunoSEQ multiplex PCR, the repertoire was profiled, and TCRdb retains in-frame clones only, with some absent. Altogether tens of thousands of clones are present, approximately 78% being singletons, with the ten largest covering approximately 3.5%. Material for sequencing was PBMCs. The receptors derive from a human donor in good health. Some clones in this sample may be carry-over from other donors' samples.

V gene TRBV5-5 combines with J gene TRBJ1-5, with unresolved D. The ends were cut back, 0 bases at V and 2 bases at J, with 15 bases in the middle. Germline CDR1 and CDR2: SGHKS and YYEKEE (reference sequence). The CDR3 spans 17 residues. CDR3 nucleotides: TGTGCCAGCAGCTTGGTACCCGGGAAGGAGGGCAATCAGCCCCAGCATTTT. It is translated as CASSLVPGKEGNQPQHF.

This chain links TRBV10-3 with TRBJ2-7; D call uncertain. Deletions cut 6 bases from V and 2 bases from J, with 11 bases between. Germline CDR1 is ENHRY and CDR2 is SYGVKD. The CDR3 has 13 amino acids. This chain's CDR3 is CAISSGLAYEQYF. The CDR3 coding sequence is TGTGCCATCAGCTCGGGTTTAGCCTACGAGCAGTACTTC.

This sequence joins TRBV10-3 and TRBJ1-1; TRBD1 aligns across 7 bases. Germline trimming cut 6 bases from V and 4 bases from J; bases unmatched to any gene: 2. Germline values: CDR1 ENHRY, CDR2 SYGVKD. The CDR3 contains 12 residues. The CDR3 coding sequence is TGTGCCATCAGCAAGGGGGCCACTGAAGCTTTCTTT. Translation gives CAISKGATEAFF.

V is TRBV2 and J is TRBJ1-1; possible D gene TRBD1, 6 bases. CDR1 and CDR2 from the germline V gene are SNHLY and FYNNEI. Between the trimmed V and J ends, which lost 3 bases and 8 bases, there was a span of 16 bases. This CDR3 spans 14 amino acids. The CDR3 sequence is CASSDDDTGPEAFF. The CDR3, as DNA: TGTGCCAGCAGTGACGATGATACAGGGCCCGAAGCTTTCTTT.

V is TRBV30 and J is TRBJ2-7, with 9 nucleotides matching TRBD1. CDR1 is GTSNPN and CDR2 is SVGIG in the germline V gene (reference sequence). This CDR3 has 14 amino acids. V shed 3 bases and J 1 base; nucleotides not matched to a gene: 4. CDR3 sequence: CAWRDRGRSYEQYF. Here the CDR3 DNA reads TGTGCCTGGAGGGACAGGGGTCGGTCCTACGAGCAGTACTTC.

This chain connects TRBV7-9 to TRBJ2-7; 14 bases map to TRBD2. Trimming cost V 5 bases and J 7 bases; bases outside gene matches: 10. The germline V gene has CDR1 SEHNR and CDR2 FQNEAQ (reference sequence). The CDR3 contains 16 residues. This chain's CDR3 is CASSPRLAGGPGEQYF. The CDR3 coding sequence is TGTGCCAGCAGCCCCCGACTAGCGGGAGGGCCGGGGGAGCAGTACTTC.

In its sample, this clone was seen once. The V call is TRBV28, the J call TRBJ2-3; 7 nucleotides match TRBD1. J was trimmed by 7 bases and V by 7 bases; bases with no gene match: 11. Germline V CDR1 and CDR2: MDHEN, SYDVKM. The length of the CDR3 is 14 residues. Written as DNA, the CDR3 is TGTGCCAGCATCCCTCCTGACAGGGCGAATACGCAGTATTTT. Translating it yields CASIPPDRANTQYF.

J is TRBJ2-3 and V is TRBV30; 10 positions match TRBD2. Germline V lookup: CDR1 GTSNPN, CDR2 SVGIG (reference sequence). The length of the CDR3 is 14 residues. The trim removed 4 bases at V and 2 bases at J, leaving 3 bases unmatched. The CDR3 region has the DNA TGTGCCTGGAAACTAGCGGGACTCACAGATACGCAGTATTTT. This encodes CAWKLAGLTDTQYF.

The chain has TRBV5-4 and TRBJ2-7, with D unclear. From germline, CDR1 is SGHNT and CDR2 YYREEE (reference sequence). The ends were cut back, 3 bases at V and 5 bases at J, with 21 bases in the middle. This CDR3 spans 16 amino acids. The CDR3 DNA reads TGTGCCAGCAGCTCCCAGTGGAGCGCCCAGTGGAACGAGCAGTACTTC. Its translation is CASSSQWSAQWNEQYF.

This rearrangement joins TRBV7-2 to TRBJ2-3, with a weak D call TRBD1 (6 bases). The CDR3 sequence is 14 residues long. Per the germline V gene, CDR1 is SGHTA and CDR2 is FQGNSA. V lost 4 bases to trimming and J lost 2 bases, with 10 bases between them. The CDR3 sequence is CASSSRQDTDTQYF. The CDR3 coding sequence is TGTGCCAGCAGCTCGAGACAGGACACAGATACGCAGTATTTT.

On this clone: Sequence at one end of the junction differs from germline and may be a read error. The rearrangement links TRBV11-1 to TRBJ1-1; D unresolved. The CDR3 runs to 11 residues. In germline, CDR1 is SGHAT, CDR2 FQDESV (reference sequence). The CDR3 region is CASSLDVQLRF. The CDR3 DNA sequence: TGTGCCAGCAGCTTAGACGTACAGCTAAGGTTT.

V and J are TRBV6-1 and TRBJ2-1; 9 nucleotides agree with TRBD1. The CDR3 has 14 amino acids. Germline V lookup: CDR1 MNHNS, CDR2 SASEGT. V trimming: 7 bases; J trimming: 7 bases; junction bases outside the gene matches: 8. The CDR3 nucleotides read TGTGCCAGCATGCATCCCGGGACAGGGAATGAGCAGTTCTTC. It encodes CASMHPGTGNEQFF.

J is TRBJ1-1 and V is TRBV2; maybe TRBD1 (6 bases). The CDR3 extends over 14 amino acids. The germline V gene encodes CDR1 SNHLY and CDR2 FYNNEI. V lost 6 bases and J 4 bases, leaving 15 bases between the germline ends. The CDR3 spells CASREYREGTEAFF. In DNA form, the CDR3 reads TGTGCCAGCAGGGAATACAGGGAGGGCACTGAAGCTTTCTTT.